Given below is one TCR beta chain in context. The target antigen is unknown. The source of the sample is a study of T cell repertoires in cytomegalovirus infection. TCRdb reprocessed the reads with MiXCR, giving one entry per CDR3 protein. The data show about 740,000 distinct CDR3 sequences, with roughly a third seen just once and around 2.8% held by the top ten. V lost 3 bases and J lost 6, with 12 bases in between. Germline CDR1 and CDR2: SGHRS and YFSETQ. CDR3 size: 14 residues. Broader study findings: Summed frequency of shared TCR beta families picked out CMV carriers who also had the relevant HLA.

The source of this sequence is a human donor in good health (CMV status not recorded). Some clones in this sample may be carry-over from other donors' samples. The V gene is TRBV5-1, the J gene TRBJ2-2, with a possible D match to TRBD2 (5 bases). Sequenced material: PBMCs. CDR3 DNA sequence: TGCGCCAGCAGCTCGACACGGGATCCCGGGGAGCTGTTTTTT. This translates into CASSSTRDPGELFF. Variable domain in full (rest from reference TRBV5-1 and TRBJ2-2): KAGVTQTPRYLIKTRGQQVTLSCSPISGHRSVSWYQQTPGQGLQFLFEYFSETQRNKGNFPGRFSGRQFSNSRSEMNVSTLELGDSALYLCASSSTRDPGELFFGEGSRLTVL.